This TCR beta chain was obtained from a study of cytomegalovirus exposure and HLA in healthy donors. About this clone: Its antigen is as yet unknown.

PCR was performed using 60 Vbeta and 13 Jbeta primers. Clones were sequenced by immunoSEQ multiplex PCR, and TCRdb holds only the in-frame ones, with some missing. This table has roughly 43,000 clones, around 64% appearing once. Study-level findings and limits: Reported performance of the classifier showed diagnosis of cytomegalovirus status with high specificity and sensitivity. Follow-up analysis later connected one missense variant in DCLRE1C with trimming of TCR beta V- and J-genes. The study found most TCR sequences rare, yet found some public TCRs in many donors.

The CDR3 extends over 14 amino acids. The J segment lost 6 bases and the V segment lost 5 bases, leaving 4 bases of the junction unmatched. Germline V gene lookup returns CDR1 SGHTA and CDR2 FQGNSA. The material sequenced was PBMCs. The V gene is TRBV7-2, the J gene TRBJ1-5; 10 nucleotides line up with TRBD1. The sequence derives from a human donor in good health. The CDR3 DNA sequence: TGTGCCAGCAGCCGGACAGGGGGGGGTCAGCCCCAGCATTTT. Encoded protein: CASSRTGGGQPQHF.